A single sample gave rise to the 15 T cell receptor beta chains below, sequenced in a study of blood T cells in healthy people across ages. Sample-barcoded 5' priming and a J-beta primer mix drove a second PCR of roughly 6 to 12 cycles. TCRdb used MiXCR to reprocess the 5' RACE reads, holding one entry per CDR3 protein. The data contain about 1 million distinct CDR3 sequences, 20% to 25% of them singletons. These data were likewise used in another study, on T cells of mothers and their children.

Sequencing used blood. The receptors come from a girl between 2 and 10 years old in good health.

This rearrangement joins TRBV7-9 to TRBJ2-1; the match to TRBD1 covers 9 bases. The V and J ends lost 5 bases and 7 bases, in that order; junction bases with no gene match: 9. Germline V gene sequence: CDR1 SEHNR, CDR2 FQNEAQ (reference sequence). CDR3 length: 15 amino acids. CDR3 amino acids: CASSHRDREGNEQFF. In DNA form, the CDR3 reads TGTGCCAGCAGCCACCGGGACAGGGAAGGAAATGAGCAGTTCTTC.

The V and J genes are TRBV12-3 or TRBV12-4 and TRBJ1-3; D call uncertain. Trimming left V 4 bases short and J 5 bases short, with 6 bases between. The CDR3 totals 12 residues. The CDR3 sequence: CASSWQRNTIYF. The CDR3, as DNA: TGTGCCAGCAGTTGGCAGAGAAACACCATATATTTT.

This chain joins TRBV12-3 or TRBV12-4 and TRBJ2-3; D not resolved. V lost 3 bases and J 0 bases, leaving 7 bases between the germline ends. The CDR3 has 14 amino acids. CDR3 residues: CASSFQHSTDTQYF. CDR3 in DNA: TGTGCCAGCAGTTTTCAGCATAGCACAGATACGCAGTATTTT.

The rearrangement uses TRBV29-1 and TRBJ2-5; TRBD1 matches 9 bases. This CDR3 has 14 residues. V shed 6 bases and J 5 bases; nucleotides not matched to a gene: 10. Per germline, CDR1 SQVTM and CDR2 ANQGSEA. The DNA of the CDR3 is TGCAGCGTGACTCCCGGGACAGGGACGGAGACCCAGTACTTC. Translated: CSVTPGTGTETQYF.

The chain combines TRBV6-5 with TRBJ2-1; D is uncertain. The CDR3 covers 11 residues. Trimming shortened V by 7 bases and J by 13 bases, and 14 bases separated the two germline ends. Germline-derived CDR1 and CDR2 are MNHEY and SVGAGI. CDR3 region: CASKFSGLQFF. In DNA, the CDR3 is TGTGCCAGCAAGTTTTCGGGCCTACAGTTCTTC.

The chain employs TRBV6-2 or TRBV6-3 and TRBJ2-5, with 7 bases that match TRBD1. This CDR3 is 14 amino acids long. Germline V gene sequence: CDR1 MNHEY, CDR2 SVGEGT. The V gene end was trimmed by 2 bases and the J gene end by 3 bases; junction bases not matched to a gene: 3. The CDR3 DNA is TGTGCCAGCAGTTACCGGGGACAGAAAGAGACCCAGTACTTC. Amino acid sequence: CASSYRGQKETQYF.

V usage is TRBV20-1 and J usage is TRBJ1-2; D is unclear. The V end was cut by 7 bases, the J end by 4 bases, with 16 bases between. The CDR3 length is 13 residues. Germline assignment: CDR1 DFQATT and CDR2 SNEGSKA (reference sequence). DNA of the CDR3: TGCAGTGGAGGGCCCCGGGAGCTCTATGGCTACACCTTC. Its translation is CSGGPRELYGYTF.

V gene TRBV3-1 combines with J gene TRBJ2-5; D may be TRBD1 (7 bases). The J call may be in error: the DNA end matches TRBJ2-1 better. The CDR3 has 16 amino acids. Germline CDR1 LGHDT, CDR2 YNNKEL (reference sequence). CDR3 protein: CASSQLAGGLADEQFF. CDR3 in DNA: TGTGCCAGCAGCCAGCTGGCAGGGGGGCTAGCTGATGAGCAGTTCTTC.

The table lists this clonotype with a few counts. The CDR3 protein is CATSRAGVSYNEQFF. As DNA, the CDR3 is TGTGCCACCAGCAGAGCCGGGGTCTCCTACAATGAGCAGTTCTTC. The gene calls are TRBV15 and TRBJ2-1; D may be TRBD2 (5 bases). Germline CDR1 and CDR2: LNHNV and YYDKDF (reference sequence). Trimming left V 1 base short and J 0 bases short, with 7 bases between. The CDR3 loop spans 15 amino acids.

This chain connects TRBV7-9 to TRBJ1-5; perhaps TRBD1 as D (5 bases). V lost 5 bases, J lost 0 bases, and 17 bases lay in between. The CDR3 has 17 amino acids. Germline CDR1 is SEHNR and CDR2 is FQNEAQ (reference sequence). The CDR3 region is CASSPGGGAYSNQPQHF. As DNA, the CDR3 is TGTGCCAGCAGCCCTGGGGGAGGGGCATATAGCAATCAGCCCCAGCATTTT.

The V call is TRBV6-5, the J call TRBJ2-1; D is undetermined. Germline CDR1 reads MNHEY; CDR2 reads SVGAGI. The CDR3 runs 14 residues. The V end was cut by 4 bases, the J end by 6 bases, with 13 bases between. The CDR3 is CASSLAYYGNEQFF. The CDR3 bases are TGTGCCAGCAGTTTGGCCTACTACGGCAATGAGCAGTTCTTC.

This clonotype was detected a few times. This rearrangement joins TRBV4-2 to TRBJ2-3; 7 positions match TRBD2. Germline V lookup: CDR1 LGHNA, CDR2 YNFKEQ. This CDR3 has 14 residues. V was clipped by 6 bases and J by 0 bases; unmatched bases: 3. The CDR3 DNA follows: TGTGCCAGCAGGGGGGAGGGCAGCACAGATACGCAGTATTTT. Amino acid sequence: CASRGEGSTDTQYF.

V usage is TRBV29-1 and J usage is TRBJ2-7; possibly TRBD1 for D (6 bases). V was trimmed by 8 bases and J by 5 bases, leaving 13 bases between them. Looked up from germline, CDR1 is SQVTM and CDR2 is ANQGSEA. The CDR3 consists of 11 residues. CDR3 sequence (DNA): TGCAGCAGCCGGGACAACGACGAGCAGTACTTC. This encodes CSSRDNDEQYF.

This clonotype has just a few counts. This chain connects TRBV7-8 to TRBJ1-2; D gene uncertain. CDR1 is SGHVS, CDR2 FQNEAQ, per germline. V was clipped by 5 bases and J by 9 bases, with 13 bases between them. The CDR3 extends over 12 amino acids. This CDR3 is CASSAGDFRYTF. The CDR3 DNA reads as TGTGCCAGCAGCGCGGGAGACTTTCGCTACACCTTC.

This chain links TRBV29-1 with TRBJ2-4, with 10 nucleotides matching TRBD2. V was pared by 6 bases and J by 1 base, with 12 bases of the junction left unmatched. The CDR3 length is 17 residues. CDR1 is SQVTM, CDR2 ANQGSEA, per germline. This CDR3 reads CSVQLAGMVGAKNIQYF. CDR3 DNA: TGCAGCGTACAACTAGCGGGAATGGTCGGGGCCAAAAACATTCAGTACTTC.